The sequence of this TCR beta chain was determined in a study of T cell repertoires in cytomegalovirus infection. V lost 0 bases to trimming and J lost 3 bases, with 6 bases between them. Germline CDR1 MNHEY, CDR2 SVGEGT. The CDR3 loop spans 13 amino acids. TCRdb analysed the reads with MiXCR anew, one entry per CDR3 protein. The sample includes roughly 640,000 distinct CDR3 sequences, 20% to 30% seen only once; the top ten take 8%. The V and J genes are TRBV6-2 or TRBV6-3 and TRBJ2-7; D ambiguous. This sequence originates from a human donor in good health (CMV status not recorded). Some clones in this sample may be carry-over from other donors' samples. Input material: CD8+ T cells from PBMCs. The CDR3 spells CASSYSIGYEQYF. The CDR3 DNA reads TGTGCCAGCAGTTACTCAATTGGCTACGAGCAGTACTTC.